This T cell receptor (beta chain) comes out of a study of cytomegalovirus exposure and HLA in healthy donors. V was clipped by 1 base and J by 4 bases, with 5 bases between them. Germline V gene lookup returns CDR1 GTSNPN and CDR2 SVGIG (reference sequence). The CDR3 contains 12 residues. Primers: 60 Vbeta forward and 13 Jbeta reverse. Repertoires were generated with immunoSEQ multiplex PCR, while TCRdb's copy carries only in-frame clones and drops some. Of 150,000 to 200,000 clones listed, about 75% are singletons. This chain connects TRBV30 to TRBJ1-5; D is uncertain. The sequence derives from a man between 18 and 29 years old in good health and CMV-seropositive. Source material: PBMCs. Here the CDR3 reads CAWSALNQPQHF. The CDR3 DNA sequence: TGTGCCTGGAGTGCCTTAAATCAGCCCCAGCATTTT. Combining the CDR3 with reference TRBV30 and TRBJ1-5 gives the whole variable domain SQTIHQWPATLVQPVGSPLSLECTVEGTSNPNLYWYRQAAGRGLQLLFYSVGIGQISSEVPQNLSASRPQDRQFILSSKKLLLSDSGFYLCAWSALNQPQHFGDGTRLSIL.